The clone carrying this T cell receptor beta chain appeared a single time. Its antigen is unknown. The data were taken from a study of response to subunit inactivated influenza vaccine. General study results and limits: Few new T cells, the authors suggested, are recruited by each seasonal influenza vaccination.

V lost 2 bases to trimming and J lost 4 bases; unmatched junction nucleotides: 4. The V gene's germline CDR1 is ENHRY and CDR2 SYGVKD. The CDR3 spans 14 residues. TCRdb re-analysed the RT-PCR reads in MiXCR, keeping a single row per CDR3 protein. The sample has around 520,000 distinct CDR3 sequences, about 25% seen once. The material was CD4+ T cells sorted from PBMCs, obtained roughly 5 days after vaccination. This receptor was identified in a man aged 45-65 years who received an inactivated influenza vaccine. This rearrangement joins TRBV10-3 to TRBJ2-7; 8 bases agree with TRBD2. Written as DNA, the CDR3 is TGTGCCATCAGTGAGCTTGGCGGGGGGTACGAGCAGTACTTC. It encodes CAISELGGGYEQYF.